This T cell receptor beta chain came from a study of regulatory T cells in long-lasting Graves disease. With iRepertoire HTBI primers and Arm-PCR of CDR3 regions, TCR beta libraries were built. One entry per CDR3 protein, called by TCRdb with MiXCR from the multiplex PCR reads. The repertoire holds roughly 500,000 distinct CDR3 sequences, with roughly 21% as singletons. This sample's time point: persistent/refractory GD, antithyroid drugs over 5 years with positive TRAb. The TCR library used RNA extracted from PBMCs. The germline V and J ends were trimmed by 8 bases and 1 base, with 11 bases remaining between them. The CDR3 has 13 residues. Germline values: CDR1 MNHNS, CDR2 SASEGT. Ten or more counts support this clonotype.

This specimen was peripheral blood mononuclear cells (PBMCs), taken when the disease was refractory, from a patient treated with antithyroid drugs. This sequence originates from a female donor with Graves disease. The chain is built from TRBV6-1 and TRBJ1-1; no firm D call. The CDR3 loop reads CASQNTANTEAFF. The CDR3 region has the DNA TGTGCCAGCCAAAATACAGCGAACACTGAAGCTTTCTTT.